The sequence of this TCR beta chain was determined in a study of blood T cell repertoires in COVID-19. This clone was found once. Under the authors' procedure: Estimates of nucleated cell counts were drawn from the amplification of reference gene primers. Profiling relied on immunoSEQ multiplex PCR, and the TCRdb table lists in-frame clones only, not all of them. That table furnishes V, J and clone size, whereas the DNA furnished D and trimming. The data contain around 300,000 clones, approximately 83% of them singletons. Germline V gives CDR1 SGHTA, CDR2 FQGNSA. Between the trimmed V and J ends, which lost 0 bases and 6 bases, there was a span of 11 bases. This CDR3 region has 15 residues.

The chain recombines TRBV7-2 with TRBJ2-2; D may be TRBD2 (7 bases). The sample consisted of peripheral blood. This clonotype was sampled from a woman aged 70-85 years with acute or convalescent COVID-19. Written as DNA, the CDR3 is TGTGCCAGCAGCTTAGCCGCGGGGGCTGCCGGGGAGCTGTTTTTT. This codes for CASSLAAGAAGELFF.